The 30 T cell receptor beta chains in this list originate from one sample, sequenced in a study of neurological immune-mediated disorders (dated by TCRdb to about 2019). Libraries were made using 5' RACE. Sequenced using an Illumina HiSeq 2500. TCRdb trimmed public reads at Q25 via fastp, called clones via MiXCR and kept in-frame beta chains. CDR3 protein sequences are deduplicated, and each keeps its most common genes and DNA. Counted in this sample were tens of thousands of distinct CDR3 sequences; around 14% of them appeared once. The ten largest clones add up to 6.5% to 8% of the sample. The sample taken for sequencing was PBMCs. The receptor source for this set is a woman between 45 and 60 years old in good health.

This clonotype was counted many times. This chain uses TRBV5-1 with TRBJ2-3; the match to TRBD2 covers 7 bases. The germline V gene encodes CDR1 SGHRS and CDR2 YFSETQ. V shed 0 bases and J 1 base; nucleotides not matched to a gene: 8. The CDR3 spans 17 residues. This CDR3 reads CASSLGAGGSRTDTQYF. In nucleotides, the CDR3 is TGCGCCAGCAGCTTGGGAGCAGGCGGGAGCCGCACAGATACGCAGTATTTT. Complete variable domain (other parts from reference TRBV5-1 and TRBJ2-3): KAGVTQTPRYLIKTRGQQVTLSCSPISGHRSVSWYQQTPGQGLQFLFEYFSETQRNKGNFPGRFSGRQFSNSRSEMNVSTLELGDSALYLCASSLGAGGSRTDTQYFGPGTRLTVL.

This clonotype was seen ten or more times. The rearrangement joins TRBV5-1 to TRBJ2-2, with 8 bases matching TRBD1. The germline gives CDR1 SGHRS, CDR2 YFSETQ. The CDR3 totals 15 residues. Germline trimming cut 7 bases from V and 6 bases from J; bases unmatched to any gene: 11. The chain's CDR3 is CASQVLQGDSGELFF. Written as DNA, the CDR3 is TGCGCCAGCCAGGTTCTACAGGGGGATTCCGGGGAGCTGTTTTTT.

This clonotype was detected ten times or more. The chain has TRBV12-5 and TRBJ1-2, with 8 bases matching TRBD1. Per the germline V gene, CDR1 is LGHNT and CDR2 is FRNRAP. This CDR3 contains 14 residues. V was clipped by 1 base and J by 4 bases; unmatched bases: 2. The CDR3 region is CASGLGGQAYGYTF. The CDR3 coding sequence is TGTGCTAGTGGTTTGGGGGGACAGGCCTATGGCTACACCTTC.

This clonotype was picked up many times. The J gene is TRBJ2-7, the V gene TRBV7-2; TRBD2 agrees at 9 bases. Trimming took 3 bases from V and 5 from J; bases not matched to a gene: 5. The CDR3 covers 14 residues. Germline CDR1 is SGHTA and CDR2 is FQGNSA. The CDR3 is CASSLRRGGDEQYF. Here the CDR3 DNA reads TGTGCCAGCAGCTTGAGGCGGGGGGGGGACGAGCAGTACTTC.

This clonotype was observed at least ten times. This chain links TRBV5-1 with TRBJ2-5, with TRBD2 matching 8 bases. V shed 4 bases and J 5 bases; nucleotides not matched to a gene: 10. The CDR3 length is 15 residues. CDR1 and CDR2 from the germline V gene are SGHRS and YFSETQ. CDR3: CASSPERTSWETQYF. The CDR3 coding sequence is TGCGCCAGCAGCCCCGAGCGGACTAGCTGGGAGACCCAGTACTTC.

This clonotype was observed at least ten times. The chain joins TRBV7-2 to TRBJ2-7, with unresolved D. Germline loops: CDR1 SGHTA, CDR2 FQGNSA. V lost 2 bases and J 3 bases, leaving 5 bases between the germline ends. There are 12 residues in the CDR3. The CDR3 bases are TGTGCCAGCAGCTTATTTGGCTACGAGCAGTACTTC. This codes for CASSLFGYEQYF. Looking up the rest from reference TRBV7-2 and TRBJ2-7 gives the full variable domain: GAGVSQSPSNKVTEKGKDVELRCDPISGHTALYWYRQSLGQGLEFLIYFQGNSAPDKSGLPSDRFSAERTGGSVSTLTIQRTQQEDSAVYLCASSLFGYEQYFGPGTRLTVT.

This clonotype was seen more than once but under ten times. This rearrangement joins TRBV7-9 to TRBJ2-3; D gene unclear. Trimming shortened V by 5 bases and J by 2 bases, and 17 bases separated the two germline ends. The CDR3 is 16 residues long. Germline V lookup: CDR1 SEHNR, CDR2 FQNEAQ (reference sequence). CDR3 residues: CASSSPKETHTDTQYF. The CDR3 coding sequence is TGTGCCAGCAGCAGCCCGAAGGAAACACACACAGATACGCAGTATTTT.

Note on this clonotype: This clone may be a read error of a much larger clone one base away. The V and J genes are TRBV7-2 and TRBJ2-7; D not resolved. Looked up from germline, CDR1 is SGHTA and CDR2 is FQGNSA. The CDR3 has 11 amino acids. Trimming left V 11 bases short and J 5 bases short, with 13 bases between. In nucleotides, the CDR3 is TGTGCCTGCACCCCCGGCAACGAGCAGTACTTC. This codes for CACTPGNEQYF.

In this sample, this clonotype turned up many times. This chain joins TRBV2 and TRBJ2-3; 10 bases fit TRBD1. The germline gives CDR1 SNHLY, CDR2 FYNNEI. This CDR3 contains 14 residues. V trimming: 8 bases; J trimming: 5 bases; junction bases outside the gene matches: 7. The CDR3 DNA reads TGTGCCAGCGGCCGGGACAGGGGCAGAGATACGCAGTATTTT. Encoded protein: CASGRDRGRDTQYF.

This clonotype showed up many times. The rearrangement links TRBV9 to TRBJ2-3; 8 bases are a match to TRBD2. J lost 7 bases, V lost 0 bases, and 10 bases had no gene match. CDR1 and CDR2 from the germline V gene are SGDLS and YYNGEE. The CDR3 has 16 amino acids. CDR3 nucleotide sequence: TGTGCCAGCAGCGTAGTGGCGGGACTAGGTATACATACGCAGTATTTT. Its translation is CASSVVAGLGIHTQYF.

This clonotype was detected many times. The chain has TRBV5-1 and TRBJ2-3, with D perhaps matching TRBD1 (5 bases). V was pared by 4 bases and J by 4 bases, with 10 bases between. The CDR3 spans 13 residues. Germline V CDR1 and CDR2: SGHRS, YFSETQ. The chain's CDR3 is CASSETGADTQYF. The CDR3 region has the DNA TGCGCCAGCAGCGAAACAGGAGCAGATACGCAGTATTTT.

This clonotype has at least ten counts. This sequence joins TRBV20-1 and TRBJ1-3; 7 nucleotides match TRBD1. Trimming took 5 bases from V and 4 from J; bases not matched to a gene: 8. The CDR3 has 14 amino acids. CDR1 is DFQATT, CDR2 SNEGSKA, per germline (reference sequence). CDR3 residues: CSASDRVGGNTIYF. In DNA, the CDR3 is TGCAGTGCTTCCGACAGGGTAGGAGGAAACACCATATATTTT.

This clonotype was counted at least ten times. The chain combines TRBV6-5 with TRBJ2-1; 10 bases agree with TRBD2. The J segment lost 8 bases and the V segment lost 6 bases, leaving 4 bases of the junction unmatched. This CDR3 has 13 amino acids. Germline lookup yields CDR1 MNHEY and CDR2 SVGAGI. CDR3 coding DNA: TGTGCCAGCAGGGGACTAGCGAGCTATGAGCAGTTCTTC. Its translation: CASRGLASYEQFF.

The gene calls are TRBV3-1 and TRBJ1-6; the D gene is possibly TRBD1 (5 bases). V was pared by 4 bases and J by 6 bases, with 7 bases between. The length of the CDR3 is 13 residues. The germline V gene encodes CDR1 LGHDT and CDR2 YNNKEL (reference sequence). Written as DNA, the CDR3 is TGTGCCAGCAGCCGGCAGGGTAATTCACCCCTCCACTTT. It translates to CASSRQGNSPLHF.

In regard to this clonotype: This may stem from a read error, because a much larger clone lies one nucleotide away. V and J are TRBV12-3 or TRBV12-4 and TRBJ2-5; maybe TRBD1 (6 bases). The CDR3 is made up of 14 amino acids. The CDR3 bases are TGTGCCAGCAGCCAAGGACTGGGACAAGAGACCCAGAACTTC. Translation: CASSQGLGQETQNF.

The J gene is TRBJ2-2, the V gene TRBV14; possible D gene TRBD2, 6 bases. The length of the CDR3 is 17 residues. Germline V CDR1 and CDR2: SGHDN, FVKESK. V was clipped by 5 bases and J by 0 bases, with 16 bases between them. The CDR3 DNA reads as TGTGCCAGCAGCTCTGGGACTTTTCTCGCGAACACCGGGGAGCTGTTTTTT. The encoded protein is CASSSGTFLANTGELFF.

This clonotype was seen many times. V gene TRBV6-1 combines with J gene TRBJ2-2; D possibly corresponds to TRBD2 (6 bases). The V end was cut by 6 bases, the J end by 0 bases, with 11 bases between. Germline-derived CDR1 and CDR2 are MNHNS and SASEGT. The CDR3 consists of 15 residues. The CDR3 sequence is CASRASVANTGELFF. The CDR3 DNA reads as TGTGCCAGCAGAGCTAGCGTCGCGAACACCGGGGAGCTGTTTTTT.

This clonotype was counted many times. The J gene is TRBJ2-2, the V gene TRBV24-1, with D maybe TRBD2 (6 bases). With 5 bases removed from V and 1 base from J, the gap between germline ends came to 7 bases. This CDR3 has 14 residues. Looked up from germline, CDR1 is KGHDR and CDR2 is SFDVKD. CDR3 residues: CATSGSGNTGELFF. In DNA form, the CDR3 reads TGTGCCACCAGTGGTAGCGGGAACACCGGGGAGCTGTTTTTT.

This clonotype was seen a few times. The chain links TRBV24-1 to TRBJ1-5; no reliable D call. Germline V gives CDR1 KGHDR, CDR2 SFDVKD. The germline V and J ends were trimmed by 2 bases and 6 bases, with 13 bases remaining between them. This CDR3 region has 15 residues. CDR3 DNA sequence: TGTGCCACCAGTGATTCTACCTCGTCGGGTCAGCCCCAGCATTTT. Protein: CATSDSTSSGQPQHF.

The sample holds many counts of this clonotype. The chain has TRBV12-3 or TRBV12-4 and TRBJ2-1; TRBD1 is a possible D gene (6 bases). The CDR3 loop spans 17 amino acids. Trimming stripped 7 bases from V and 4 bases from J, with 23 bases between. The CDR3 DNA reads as TGTGCCAGCACCTCCCCCGGGGACACCCAGTATTACAATGAGCAGTTCTTC. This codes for CASTSPGDTQYYNEQFF.

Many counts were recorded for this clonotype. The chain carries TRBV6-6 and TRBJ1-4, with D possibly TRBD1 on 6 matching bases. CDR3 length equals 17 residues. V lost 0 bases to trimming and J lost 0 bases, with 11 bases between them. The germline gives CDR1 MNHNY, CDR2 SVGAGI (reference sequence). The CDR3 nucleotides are TGTGCCAGCAGTTACTCTAGCCGGACAGCAACTAATGAAAAACTGTTTTTT. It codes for CASSYSSRTATNEKLFF.

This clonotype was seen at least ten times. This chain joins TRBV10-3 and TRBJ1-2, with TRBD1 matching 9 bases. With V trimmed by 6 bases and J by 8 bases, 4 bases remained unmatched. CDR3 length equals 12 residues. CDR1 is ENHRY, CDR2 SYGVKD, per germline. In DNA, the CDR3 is TGTGCCATCAGACCCACAGGGGGCGGCTACACCTTC. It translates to CAIRPTGGGYTF.

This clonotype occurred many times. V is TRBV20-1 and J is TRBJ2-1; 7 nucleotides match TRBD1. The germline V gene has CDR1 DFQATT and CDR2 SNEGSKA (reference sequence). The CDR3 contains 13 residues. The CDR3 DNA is TGCAGGATCCGGGACAGCTCCTACAATGAGCAGTTCTTC. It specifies CRIRDSSYNEQFF.

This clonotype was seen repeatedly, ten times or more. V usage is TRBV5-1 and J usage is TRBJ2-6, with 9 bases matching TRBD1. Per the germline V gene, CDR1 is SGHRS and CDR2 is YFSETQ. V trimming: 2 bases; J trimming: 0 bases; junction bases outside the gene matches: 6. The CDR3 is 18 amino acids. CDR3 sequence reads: CASSLRGQGSSGANVLTF. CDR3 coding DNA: TGCGCCAGCAGCTTAAGAGGACAGGGGTCCTCTGGGGCCAACGTCCTGACTTTC.

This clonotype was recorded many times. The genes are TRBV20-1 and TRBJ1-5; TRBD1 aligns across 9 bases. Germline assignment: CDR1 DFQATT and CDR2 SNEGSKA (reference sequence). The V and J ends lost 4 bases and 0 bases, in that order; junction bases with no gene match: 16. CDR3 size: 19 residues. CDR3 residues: CSAIKGQGGRSYSNQPQHF. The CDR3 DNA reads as TGCAGTGCTATTAAGGGACAGGGCGGAAGATCTTATAGCAATCAGCCCCAGCATTTT.

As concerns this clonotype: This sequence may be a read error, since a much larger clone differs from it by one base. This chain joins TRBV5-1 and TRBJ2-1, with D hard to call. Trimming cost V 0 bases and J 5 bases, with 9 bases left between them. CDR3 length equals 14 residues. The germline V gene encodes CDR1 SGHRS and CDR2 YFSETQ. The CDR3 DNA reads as TGCGCCAGCAGCTTGGATCTCGCCAACAATGAGCAGTTCTTC. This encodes CASSLDLANNEQFF.

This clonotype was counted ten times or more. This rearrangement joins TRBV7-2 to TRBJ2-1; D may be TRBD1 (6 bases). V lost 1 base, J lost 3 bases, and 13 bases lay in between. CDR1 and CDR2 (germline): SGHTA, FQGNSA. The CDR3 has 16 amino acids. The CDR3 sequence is CASSLEGVGIYNEQFF. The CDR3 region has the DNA TGTGCCAGCAGCTTAGAGGGGGTTGGGATCTACAATGAGCAGTTCTTC.

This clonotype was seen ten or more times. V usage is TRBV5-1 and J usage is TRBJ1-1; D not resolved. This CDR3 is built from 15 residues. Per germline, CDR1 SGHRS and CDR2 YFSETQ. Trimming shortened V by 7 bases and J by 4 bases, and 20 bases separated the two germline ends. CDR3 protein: CASSFNSPPGTEAFF. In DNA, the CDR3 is TGCGCCAGCTCCTTCAACTCTCCTCCGGGCACTGAAGCTTTCTTT.

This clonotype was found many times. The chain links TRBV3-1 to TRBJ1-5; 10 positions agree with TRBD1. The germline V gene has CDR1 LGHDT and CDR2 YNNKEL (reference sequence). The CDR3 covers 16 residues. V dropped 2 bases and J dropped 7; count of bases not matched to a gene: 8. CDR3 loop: CASSQRETGGGQPQHF. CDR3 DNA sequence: TGTGCCAGCAGCCAAAGAGAGACAGGGGGCGGGCAGCCCCAGCATTTT.

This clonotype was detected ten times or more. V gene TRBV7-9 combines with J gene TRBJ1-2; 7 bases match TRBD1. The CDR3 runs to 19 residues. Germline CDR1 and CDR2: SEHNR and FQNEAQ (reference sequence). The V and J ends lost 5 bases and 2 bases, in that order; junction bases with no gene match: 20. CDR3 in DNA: TGTGCCAGCAGCCCCCAGTCGGGACAGTCCTCCCGGTGGAACTATGGCTACACCTTC. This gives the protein CASSPQSGQSSRWNYGYTF. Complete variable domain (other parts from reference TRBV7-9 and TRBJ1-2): DTGVSQNPRHKITKRGQNVTFRCDPISEHNRLYWYRQTLGQGPEFLTYFQNEAQLEKSRLLSDRFSAERPKGSFSTLEIQRTEQGDSAMYLCASSPQSGQSSRWNYGYTFGSGTRLTVV.